This T cell receptor beta chain came from a study of OX40 agonist ivuxolimab in advanced cancers. Study at large: Aged roughly 23 to 85 with a mean of roughly 63 years, they were 82.7% male.

Looked up from germline, CDR1 is MGHRA and CDR2 is YSYEKL. The CDR3 loop spans 15 amino acids. V was clipped by 0 bases and J by 5 bases, with 11 bases between them. TCRdb's copy holds only in-frame clones and misses some; the assay was immunoSEQ multiplex PCR. The sample has about 100,000 clones, under 90% seen once. V is TRBV4-1 and J is TRBJ1-3; no clear D. The sample consisted of CD4+ or CD8+ T cells sorted from blood, taken in a trial of the OX40 agonist ivuxolimab. The receptor comes from an adult with an advanced solid tumor such as melanoma, head and neck, liver or kidney cancer. The CDR3 loop is CASSQESDTRNTIYF. The CDR3 region has the DNA TGCGCCAGCAGCCAAGAGTCAGACACCCGAAACACCATATATTTT.